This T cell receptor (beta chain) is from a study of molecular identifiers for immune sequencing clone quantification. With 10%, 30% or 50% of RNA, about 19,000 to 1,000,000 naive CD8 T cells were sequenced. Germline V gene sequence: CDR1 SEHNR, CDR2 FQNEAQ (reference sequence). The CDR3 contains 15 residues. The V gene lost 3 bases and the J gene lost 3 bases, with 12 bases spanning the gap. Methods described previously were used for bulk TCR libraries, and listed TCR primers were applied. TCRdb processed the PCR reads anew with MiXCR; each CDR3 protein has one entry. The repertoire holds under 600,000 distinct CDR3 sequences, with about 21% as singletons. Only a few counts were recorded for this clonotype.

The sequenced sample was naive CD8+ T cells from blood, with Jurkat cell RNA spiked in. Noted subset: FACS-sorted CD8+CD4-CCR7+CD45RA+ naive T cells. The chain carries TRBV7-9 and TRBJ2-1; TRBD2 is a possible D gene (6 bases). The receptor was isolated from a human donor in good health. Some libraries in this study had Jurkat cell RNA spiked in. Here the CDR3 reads CASSLISGVYNEQFF. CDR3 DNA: TGTGCCAGCAGCTTGATTAGCGGAGTCTACAATGAGCAGTTCTTC.